This TCR beta chain was retrieved from a study of blood T cell repertoires in COVID-19. The V segment lost 4 bases and the J segment 2 bases; nucleotides outside the gene matches: 8. The V gene's germline CDR1 is SGHRS and CDR2 YFSETQ. The CDR3 is made up of 16 amino acids. Sequencing was performed with immunoSEQ multiplex PCR; in TCRdb, only in-frame clones are kept and a portion is missing. This table has 200,000 to 300,000 clones, 70% to 90% appearing once. Sequencing used peripheral blood. The receptor comes from a woman in her 30s who had recovered from COVID-19. The chain combines TRBV5-1 with TRBJ1-2; TRBD1 matches 10 bases. CDR3 amino acids: CASSPFGQGDNYGYTF. CDR3 sequence (DNA): TGCGCCAGCAGCCCATTTGGACAGGGGGACAACTATGGCTACACCTTC.